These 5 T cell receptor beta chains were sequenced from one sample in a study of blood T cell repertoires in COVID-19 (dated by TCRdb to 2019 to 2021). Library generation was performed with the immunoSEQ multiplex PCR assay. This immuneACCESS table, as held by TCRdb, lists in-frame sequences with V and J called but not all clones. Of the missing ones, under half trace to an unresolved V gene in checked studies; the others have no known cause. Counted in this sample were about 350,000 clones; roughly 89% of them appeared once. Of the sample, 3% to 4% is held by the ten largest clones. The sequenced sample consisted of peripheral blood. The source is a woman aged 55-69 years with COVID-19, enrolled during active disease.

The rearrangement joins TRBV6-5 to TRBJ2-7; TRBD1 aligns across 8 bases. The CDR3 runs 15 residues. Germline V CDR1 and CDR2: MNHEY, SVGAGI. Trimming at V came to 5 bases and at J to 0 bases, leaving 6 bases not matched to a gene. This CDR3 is CASSPPGQVSYEQYF. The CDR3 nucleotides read TGTGCCAGCAGTCCCCCGGGACAGGTCTCCTACGAGCAGTACTTC.

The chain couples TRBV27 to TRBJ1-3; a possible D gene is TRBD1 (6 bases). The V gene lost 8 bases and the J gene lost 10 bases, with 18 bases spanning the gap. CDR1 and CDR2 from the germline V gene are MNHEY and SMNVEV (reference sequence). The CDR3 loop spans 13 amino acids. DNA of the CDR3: TGTGCCAGCGGAACCGGGACACCGAGGACCATATATTTT. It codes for CASGTGTPRTIYF.

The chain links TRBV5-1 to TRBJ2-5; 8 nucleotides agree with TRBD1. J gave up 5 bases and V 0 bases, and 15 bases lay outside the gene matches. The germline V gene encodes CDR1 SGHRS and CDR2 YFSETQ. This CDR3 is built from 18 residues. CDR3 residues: CASSLAGVGQASRETQYF. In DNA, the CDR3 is TGCGCCAGCAGCTTGGCGGGTGTGGGACAGGCTTCGAGGGAGACCCAGTACTTC. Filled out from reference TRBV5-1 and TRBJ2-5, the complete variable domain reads KAGVTQTPRYLIKTRGQQVTLSCSPISGHRSVSWYQQTPGQGLQFLFEYFSETQRNKGNFPGRFSGRQFSNSRSEMNVSTLELGDSALYLCASSLAGVGQASRETQYFGPGTRLLVL.

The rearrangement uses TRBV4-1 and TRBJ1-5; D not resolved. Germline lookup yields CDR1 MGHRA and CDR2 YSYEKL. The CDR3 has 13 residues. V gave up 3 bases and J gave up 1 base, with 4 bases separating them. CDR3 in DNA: TGCGCCAGCAGCCACTACAGCAATCAGCCCCAGCATTTT. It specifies CASSHYSNQPQHF.

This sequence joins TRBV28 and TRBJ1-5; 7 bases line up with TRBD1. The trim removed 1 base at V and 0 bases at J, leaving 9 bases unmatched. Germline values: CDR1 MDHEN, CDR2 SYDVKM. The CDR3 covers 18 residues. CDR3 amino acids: CASSLLNRGVGSNQPQHF. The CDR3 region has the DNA TGTGCCAGCAGTTTATTGAACAGGGGAGTCGGTAGCAATCAGCCCCAGCATTTT. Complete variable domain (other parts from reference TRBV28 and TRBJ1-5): DVKVTQSSRYLVKRTGEKVFLECVQDMDHENMFWYRQDPGLGLRLIYFSYDVKMKEKGDIPEGYSVSREKKERFSLILESASTNQTSMYLCASSLLNRGVGSNQPQHFGDGTRLSIL.